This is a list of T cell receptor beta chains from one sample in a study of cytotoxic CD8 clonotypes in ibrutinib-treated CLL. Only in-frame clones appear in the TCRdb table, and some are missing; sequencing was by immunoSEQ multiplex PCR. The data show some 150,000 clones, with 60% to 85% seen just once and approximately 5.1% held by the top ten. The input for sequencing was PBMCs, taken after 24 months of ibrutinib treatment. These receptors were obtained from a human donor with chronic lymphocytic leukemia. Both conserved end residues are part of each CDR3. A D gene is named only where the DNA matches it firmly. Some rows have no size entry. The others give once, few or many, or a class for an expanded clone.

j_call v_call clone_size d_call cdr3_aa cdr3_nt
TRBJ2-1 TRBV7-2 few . CASQGVASSYNEQFF TGTGCCAGCCAGGGTGTCGCGAGCTCCTACAATGAGCAGTTCTTC
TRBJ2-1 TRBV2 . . CATGPLRDEQFF TGTGCCACCGGACCCCTTCGGGATGAGCAGTTCTTC
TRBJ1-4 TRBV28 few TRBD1 CASRGGQAEKLFF TGTGCCAGCAGGGGGGGACAGGCAGAAAAACTGTTTTTT
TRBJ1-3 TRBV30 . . CAWAPRHSGNTIYF TGTGCCTGGGCCCCTCGGCACTCTGGAAACACCATATATTTT
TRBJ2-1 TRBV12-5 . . CASGPGSQGSHEQFF TGTGCTAGTGGTCCAGGGAGTCAGGGGAGTCATGAGCAGTTCTTC
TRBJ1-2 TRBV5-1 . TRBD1 CASSSQGVDGYTF TGCGCCAGCAGCTCCCAGGGGGTTGATGGCTACACCTTC
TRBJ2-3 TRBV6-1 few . CASRGLGAGDTQYF TGTGCCAGCAGGGGCCTGGGGGCGGGAGATACGCAGTATTTT
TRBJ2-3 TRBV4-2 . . CASSQGGGAGDTQYF TGTGCCAGCAGCCAGGGCGGGGGCGCGGGAGATACGCAGTATTTT
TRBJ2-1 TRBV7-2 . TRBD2 CASTALAGVTNEQFF TGTGCCAGCACCGCCCTAGCGGGGGTTACTAATGAGCAGTTCTTC
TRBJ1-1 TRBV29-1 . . CSVAGATEAFF TGCAGCGTTGCGGGGGCCACTGAAGCTTTCTTT
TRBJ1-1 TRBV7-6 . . CASSLVGNTEAFF TGTGCCAGCAGCTTAGTCGGGAACACTGAAGCTTTCTTT
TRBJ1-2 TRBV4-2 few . CASSPEVGHAGYGYTF TGTGCCAGCAGCCCCGAGGTGGGTCATGCGGGCTATGGCTACACCTTC
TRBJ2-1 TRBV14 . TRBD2 CASSPLGLGSNEQFF TGTGCCAGCAGCCCCCTGGGACTAGGGTCCAATGAGCAGTTCTTC
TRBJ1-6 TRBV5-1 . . CASSTKQGPDSPLHF TGCGCCAGCAGCACCAAACAGGGACCCGATTCACCCCTCCACTTT
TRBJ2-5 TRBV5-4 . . CASSPRGTAYQETQYF TGTGCCAGCAGCCCCCGGGGGACAGCCTACCAAGAGACCCAGTACTTC
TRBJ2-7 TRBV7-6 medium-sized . CASSFFGGDYEQYF TGTGCCAGCAGCTTCTTCGGCGGAGACTACGAGCAGTACTTC
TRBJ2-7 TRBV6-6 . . CASTMEQGYEQYF TGTGCCAGCACCATGGAACAGGGCTACGAGCAGTACTTC
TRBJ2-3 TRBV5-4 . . CASRPRDWSTDTQYF TGTGCCAGCAGGCCACGGGACTGGTCCACAGATACGCAGTATTTT
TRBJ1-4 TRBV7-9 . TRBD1 CASSLGTGATNEKLFF TGTGCCAGCAGCCTCGGGACAGGGGCCACTAATGAAAAACTGTTTTTT
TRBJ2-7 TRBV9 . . CASSPQSTEAYEQYF TGTGCCAGCAGCCCCCAGTCCACCGAGGCCTACGAGCAGTACTTC
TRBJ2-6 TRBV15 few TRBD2 CATSRSPGGRASGGANVLTF TGTGCCACCAGCAGGTCCCCTGGCGGGAGGGCCTCTGGTGGGGCCAACGTCCTGACTTTC
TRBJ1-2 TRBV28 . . CASSPGVYGYTF TGTGCCAGCAGCCCAGGGGTCTATGGCTACACCTTC
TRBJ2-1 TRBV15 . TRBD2 CATAERGDHNEQFF TGTGCCACTGCTGAGCGGGGGGACCACAATGAGCAGTTCTTC
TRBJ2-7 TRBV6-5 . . CASSYATDEQYF TGTGCCAGCAGTTACGCGACCGACGAGCAGTACTTC
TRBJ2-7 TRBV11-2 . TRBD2 CASSRGGSLDEQYF TGTGCCAGCAGCCGGGGCGGGAGCCTGGACGAGCAGTACTTC
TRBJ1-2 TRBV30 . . CAWSLLQQGPTYGYTF TGTGCCTGGAGCCTTCTCCAACAGGGACCCACGTATGGCTACACCTTC
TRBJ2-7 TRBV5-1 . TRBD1 CASSPPGQGREQYF TGCGCCAGCAGCCCCCCGGGACAGGGACGAGAGCAGTACTTC
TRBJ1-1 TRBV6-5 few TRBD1 CASSPRTGGTEAFF TGTGCCAGCAGCCCCCGGACAGGGGGCACTGAAGCTTTCTTT
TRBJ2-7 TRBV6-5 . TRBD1 CASTPGGQTYEQYF TGTGCCAGCACCCCTGGGGGACAGACCTACGAGCAGTACTTC
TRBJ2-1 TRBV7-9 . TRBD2 CASSRRASGPYNEQFF TGTGCCAGCAGCCGCCGGGCTAGCGGGCCCTACAATGAGCAGTTCTTC
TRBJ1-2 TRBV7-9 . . CASSPGRPNYGYTF TGTGCCAGCAGCCCGGGACGGCCGAACTATGGCTACACCTTC
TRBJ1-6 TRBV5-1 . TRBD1 CASSLGGQGRSPLHF TGCGCCAGCAGCTTGGGGGGACAGGGTCGTTCACCCCTCCACTTT
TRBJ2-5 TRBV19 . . CASSMREGEGTQYF TGTGCCAGTAGTATGAGGGAGGGGGAAGGGACCCAGTACTTC
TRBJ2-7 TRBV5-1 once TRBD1 CASSRGQTYYEQYF TGCGCCAGCAGCAGGGGACAGACCTACTACGAGCAGTACTTC
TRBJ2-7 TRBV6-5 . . CASSYGGGLYEQYF TGTGCCAGCAGTTACGGAGGGGGCCTCTACGAGCAGTACTTC
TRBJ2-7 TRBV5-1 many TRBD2 CASMRRTGGEQYF TGCGCCAGTATGAGGAGAACGGGGGGCGAGCAGTACTTC
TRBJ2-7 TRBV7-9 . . CASSKGQRGLEQYF TGTGCCAGCAGTAAGGGCCAACGAGGGCTCGAGCAGTACTTC
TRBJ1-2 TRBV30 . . CAWSPGVGYTF TGTGCCTGGAGTCCGGGGGTTGGCTACACCTTC
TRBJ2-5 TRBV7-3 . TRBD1 CASSPQGAFEETQYF TGTGCCAGCAGCCCACAGGGGGCGTTTGAGGAGACCCAGTACTTC
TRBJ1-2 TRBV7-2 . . CASSLAGVPGYTF TGTGCCAGCAGCTTAGCGGGGGTTCCCGGCTACACCTTC
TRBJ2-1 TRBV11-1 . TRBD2 CASSLARLAGRHYNEQFF TGTGCCAGCAGCTTAGCCCGACTAGCGGGGAGACACTACAATGAGCAGTTCTTC
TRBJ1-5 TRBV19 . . CASSIAAEGYQPQHF TGTGCCAGTAGTATAGCGGCAGAGGGGTATCAGCCCCAGCATTTT
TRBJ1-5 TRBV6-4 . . CASSAEGGAGPQHF TGTGCCAGCAGTGCCGAGGGGGGGGCCGGGCCCCAGCATTTT
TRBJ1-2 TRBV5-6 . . CASSRRAGGTNYGYTF TGTGCCAGCAGCCGGAGGGCCGGGGGGACCAACTATGGCTACACCTTC
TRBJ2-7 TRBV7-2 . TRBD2 CASSFGTSGYEQYF TGTGCCAGCAGCTTTGGGACTAGCGGCTACGAGCAGTACTTC
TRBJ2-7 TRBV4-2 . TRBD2 CASSHPWGSGASSYEQYF TGTGCCAGCAGCCACCCCTGGGGTAGCGGGGCCAGCTCCTACGAGCAGTACTTC
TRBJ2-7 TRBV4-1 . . CASSQDGSQGHSSYEQYF TGCGCCAGCAGCCAAGATGGTAGCCAGGGCCACAGCTCCTACGAGCAGTACTTC